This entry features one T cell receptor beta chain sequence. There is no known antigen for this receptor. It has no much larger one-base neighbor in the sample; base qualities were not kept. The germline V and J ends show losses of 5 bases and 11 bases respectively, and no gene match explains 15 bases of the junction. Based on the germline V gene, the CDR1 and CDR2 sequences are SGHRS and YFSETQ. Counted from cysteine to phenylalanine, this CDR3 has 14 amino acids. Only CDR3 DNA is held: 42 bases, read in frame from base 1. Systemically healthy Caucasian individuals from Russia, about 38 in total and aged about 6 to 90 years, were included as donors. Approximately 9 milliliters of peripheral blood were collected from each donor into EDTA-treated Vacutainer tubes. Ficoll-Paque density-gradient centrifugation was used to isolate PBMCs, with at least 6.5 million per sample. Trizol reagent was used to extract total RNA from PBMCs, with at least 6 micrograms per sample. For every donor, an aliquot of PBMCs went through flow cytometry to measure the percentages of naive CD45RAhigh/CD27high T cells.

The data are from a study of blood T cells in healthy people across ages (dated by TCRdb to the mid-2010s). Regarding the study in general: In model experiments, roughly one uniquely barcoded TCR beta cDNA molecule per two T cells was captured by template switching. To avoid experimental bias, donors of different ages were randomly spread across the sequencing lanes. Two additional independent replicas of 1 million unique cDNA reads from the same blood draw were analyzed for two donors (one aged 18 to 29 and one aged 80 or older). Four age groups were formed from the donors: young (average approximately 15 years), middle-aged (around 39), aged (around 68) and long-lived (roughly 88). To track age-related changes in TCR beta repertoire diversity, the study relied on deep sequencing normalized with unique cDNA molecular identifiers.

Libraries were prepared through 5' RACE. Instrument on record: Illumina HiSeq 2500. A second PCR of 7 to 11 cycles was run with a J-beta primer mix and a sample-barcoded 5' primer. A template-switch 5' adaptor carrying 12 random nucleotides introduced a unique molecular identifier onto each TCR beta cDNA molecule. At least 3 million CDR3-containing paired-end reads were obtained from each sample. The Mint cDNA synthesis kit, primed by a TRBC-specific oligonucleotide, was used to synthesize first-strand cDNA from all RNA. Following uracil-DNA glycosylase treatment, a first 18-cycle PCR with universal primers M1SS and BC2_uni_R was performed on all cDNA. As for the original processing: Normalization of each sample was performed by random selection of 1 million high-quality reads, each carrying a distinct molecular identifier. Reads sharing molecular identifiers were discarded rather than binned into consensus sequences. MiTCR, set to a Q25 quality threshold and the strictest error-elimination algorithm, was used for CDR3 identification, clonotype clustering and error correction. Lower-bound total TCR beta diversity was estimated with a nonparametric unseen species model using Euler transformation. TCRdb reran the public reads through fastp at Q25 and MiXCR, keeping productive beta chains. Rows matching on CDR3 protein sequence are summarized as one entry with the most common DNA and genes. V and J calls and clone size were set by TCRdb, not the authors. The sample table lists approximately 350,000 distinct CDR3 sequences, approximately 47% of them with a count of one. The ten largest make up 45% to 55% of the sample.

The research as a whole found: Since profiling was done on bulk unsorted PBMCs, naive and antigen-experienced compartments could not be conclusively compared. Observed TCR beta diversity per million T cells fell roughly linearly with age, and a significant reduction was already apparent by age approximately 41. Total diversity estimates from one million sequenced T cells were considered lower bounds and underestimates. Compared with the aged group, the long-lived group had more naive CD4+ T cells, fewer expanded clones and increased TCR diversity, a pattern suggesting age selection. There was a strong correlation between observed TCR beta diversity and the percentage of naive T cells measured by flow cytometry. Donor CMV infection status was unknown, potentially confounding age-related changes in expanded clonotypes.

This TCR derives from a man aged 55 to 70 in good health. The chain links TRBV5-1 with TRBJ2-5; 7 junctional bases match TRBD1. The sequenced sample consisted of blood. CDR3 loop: CASRIGTANNEQYF. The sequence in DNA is TGCGCCAGCAGGATTGGGACAGCAAACAATGAGCAGTACTTC.